The TCR beta chain described here comes from a study of glioma-infiltrating T cells. Study findings and constraints: Very few CDR3 sequences were shared between tissue and blood. Non-neoplastic patients had below-expected tissue-blood divergence, while all gliomas exceeded expectation.

The germline CDR1 and CDR2 sequences are LNHNV and YYDKDF (reference sequence). There are 15 residues in the CDR3. Concerning this clonotype: Its antigen is unknown. One end of the junction is discordant with germline, which a read error may explain.

TCR alpha and beta CDR3 regions were amplified from RNA using iRepertoire nested multiplex PCR. For one-step reverse transcription and amplification, about 85-400 ng of tissue mRNA or PBMC total RNA was used. TCRdb called the multiplex PCR reads again in MiXCR, with one record for every CDR3 protein. The data hold about 140,000 distinct CDR3 sequences, with about two fifths observed a single time. The receptor's source is a human donor with low-grade glioma or glioblastoma, undergoing nonglioma brain surgery, or in good health (not recorded which). The sequenced sample consisted of glioma tissue, nonneoplastic brain tissue, or PBMCs (not recorded which). The chain employs TRBV15 and TRBJ1-3; D is uncertain. The CDR3 DNA follows: TGTGCCACCAGCAGTAACACGTTCTCTGGAAACACCGTATATTTT. Translating gives CATSSNTFSGNTVYF.